The source of this T cell receptor beta chain is a study of cytomegalovirus exposure and HLA in healthy donors. The PCR ran on 60 Vbeta and 13 Jbeta primers. Produced via immunoSEQ multiplex PCR; TCRdb's table is partial and in-frame only. The table lists over 80,000 clones, more than 65% of them singletons. Germline V gene lookup returns CDR1 SGDLS and CDR2 YYNGEE. V dropped 4 bases and J dropped 4; count of bases not matched to a gene: 5. The CDR3 has 14 amino acids. Sequenced material: PBMCs. This sequence was found in a woman aged 18-30 years in good health and CMV-seropositive. V usage is TRBV9 and J usage is TRBJ2-7, with TRBD2 matching 10 bases. The CDR3 DNA reads TGTGCCAGCAGCAACGGACTAGCGGCGTACGAGCAGTACTTC. Translated, it gives CASSNGLAAYEQYF.